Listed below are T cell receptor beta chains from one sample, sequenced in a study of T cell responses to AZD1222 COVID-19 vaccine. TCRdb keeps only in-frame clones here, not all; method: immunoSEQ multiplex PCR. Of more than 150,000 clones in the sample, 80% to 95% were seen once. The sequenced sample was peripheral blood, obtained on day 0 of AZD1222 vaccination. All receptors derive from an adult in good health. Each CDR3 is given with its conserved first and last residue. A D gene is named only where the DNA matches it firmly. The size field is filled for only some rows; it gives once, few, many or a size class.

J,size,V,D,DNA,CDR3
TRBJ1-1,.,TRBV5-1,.,TGCGCCAGCAGATCAGGGCCTTACATGAACACTGAAGCTTTCTTT,CASRSGPYMNTEAFF
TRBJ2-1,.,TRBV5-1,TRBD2,TGCGCCAGCAGCTTGGCCCCGGGAGGGCCCTCGAACAATGAGCAGTTCTTC,CASSLAPGGPSNNEQFF
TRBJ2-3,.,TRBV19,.,TGTGCCAGTAAAAGGGCTGCGAGCACAGATACGCAGTATTTT,CASKRAASTDTQYF
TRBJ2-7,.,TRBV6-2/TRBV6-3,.,TGTGCCAGCAGTTTCGGCCAAAGTTACGAGCAGTACTTC,CASSFGQSYEQYF
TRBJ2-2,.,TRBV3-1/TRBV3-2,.,TGTGCCAGCAGCCCCCGGCTCACCGGGGAGCTGTTTTTT,CASSPRLTGELFF
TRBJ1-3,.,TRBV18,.,TGTGCCAGCTCATCGGGGCCCTACTTCTCTGGAAACACCATATATTTT,CASSSGPYFSGNTIYF
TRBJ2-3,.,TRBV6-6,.,TGTGCCAGCAGTAACTCTGATGCAGATACGCAGTATTTT,CASSNSDADTQYF
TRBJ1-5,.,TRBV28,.,TGTGCCAGCGCCAGCCCGGCCTATCAGCCCCAGCATTTT,CASASPAYQPQHF
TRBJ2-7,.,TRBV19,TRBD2,TGTGCCAGTAGTATCACTAGCACTAGCGGGTACTACGAGCAGTACTTC,CASSITSTSGYYEQYF
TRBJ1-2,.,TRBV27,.,TGTGCCAGCAGTCTCGAGAGGAGCTATGGCTACACCTTC,CASSLERSYGYTF
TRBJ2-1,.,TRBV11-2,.,TGTGCCAGCAGTCCTCTCTACAATGAGCAGTTCTTC,CASSPLYNEQFF
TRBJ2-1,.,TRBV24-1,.,TGTGCCACCAGTGATCGGGCGGGACAATACAATGTGCAGTTCTTC,CATSDRAGQYNVQFF
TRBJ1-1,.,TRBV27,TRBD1,TGTGCCAGCAGTTTATGGGCGAGGGGGCCGGGAACTGAAGCTTTCTTT,CASSLWARGPGTEAFF
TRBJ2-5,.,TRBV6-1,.,TGTGCCAGCAGGGAAGGGGTGCAAGAGACCCAGTACTTC,CASREGVQETQYF
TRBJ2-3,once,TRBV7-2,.,TGTGCCAGCAGCTTATGGGGGAGCACAGATACGCAGTATTTT,CASSLWGSTDTQYF
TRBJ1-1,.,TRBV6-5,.,TGTGCCAGCAGTACAGGTGCTGCGGGGACTGAAGCTTTCTTT,CASSTGAAGTEAFF
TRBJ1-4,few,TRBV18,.,TGTGCCAGCTCACCACCGTTGGACGCAACTAATGAAAAACTGTTTTTT,CASSPPLDATNEKLFF
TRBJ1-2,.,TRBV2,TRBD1,TGTGCCAGCAGCCCTCAGGGGGGCTATGGCTACACCTTC,CASSPQGGYGYTF
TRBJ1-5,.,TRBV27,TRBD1,TGTGCCAGCCGGGACAGGAGATATAGCAATCAGCCCCAGCATTTT,CASRDRRYSNQPQHF
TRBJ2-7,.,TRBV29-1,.,TGCAGCGTTGAAGATCGAATGGACATCCCTCGGATCAAACAATCCTACGAGCAGTACTTC,CSVEDRMDIPRIKQSYEQYF
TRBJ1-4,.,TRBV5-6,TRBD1,TGTGCCAGCAGCTGGGGGACAGGGTATAATGAAAAACTGTTTTTT,CASSWGTGYNEKLFF
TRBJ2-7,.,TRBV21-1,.,TGTGCCAGCAGCAAAGTACAGGTAAGAGAGCAGTACTTC,CASSKVQVREQYF
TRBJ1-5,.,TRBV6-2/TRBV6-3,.,TGTGCCAGCAGACCTACCGGGACCACGGGGCAGCCCCAGCATTTT,CASRPTGTTGQPQHF
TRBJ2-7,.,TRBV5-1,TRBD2,TGCGCCAGCAGCTTCGCTAGCGGGAGTTTCTACGAGCAGTACTTC,CASSFASGSFYEQYF
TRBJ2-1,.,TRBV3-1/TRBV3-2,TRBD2,TGTGCCAGCAGCCAAGGCGCTAGCGGCAATGAGCAGTTCTTC,CASSQGASGNEQFF
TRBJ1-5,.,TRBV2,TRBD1,TGTGCCAGCAGTGAAGTGACAGGGGCAGATCAGCCCCAGCATTTT,CASSEVTGADQPQHF
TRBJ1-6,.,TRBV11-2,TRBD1,TGTGCCAGCAGGTCCCGGGACAGGCTCTCGGGGTCACCCCTCCACTTT,CASRSRDRLSGSPLHF
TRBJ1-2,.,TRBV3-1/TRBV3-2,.,TGTGCCAGCAGCTCAGTTGGGGGCCGGGGCTACACCTTC,CASSSVGGRGYTF